This T cell receptor (beta chain) was recovered during a study of shared T cell receptors in the human thymus. The germline V and J ends were trimmed by 4 bases and 3 bases, with 19 bases remaining between them. The CDR3 runs to 16 residues. Germline loops: CDR1 MGHDK, CDR2 SYGVNS. The table came from immunoSEQ multiplex PCR; TCRdb's copy has only in-frame clones and leaves some out. The sample records some 700,000 clones, approximately 85% being singletons. These data are also associated with another study on human thymus T cells. Turning to that study: Donors were healthy Finnish infants having corrective surgery for congenital heart defects. Apparent skewing of V and J gene usage characterized both thymic and blood repertoires.

This chain uses TRBV25-1 with TRBJ2-7, with D tentatively TRBD1 (5 bases). Source material: thymocytes. The origin of this receptor is a girl in the first two years of life with a congenital heart defect. CDR3 in DNA: TGTGCCAGCAGTGCCGAGCAGACAGACAACGGCTACGAGCAGTACTTC. Translating it yields CASSAEQTDNGYEQYF.